This T cell receptor beta chain is drawn from a study of shared clonotypes between healthy human individuals. Study as a whole: Per-donor plates numbered three CD4 naive, three CD4 memory, two CD8 naive and one CD8 memory.

Genomic DNA belonging to each subset was distributed in equal measure over several immunoSEQ plates. The data were produced by immunoSEQ multiplex PCR, yet TCRdb's version contains in-frame clones alone and is incomplete. Of about 2,200,000 clones in the sample, more than 85% were seen once. V gave up 7 bases and J gave up 6 bases; unmatched junction bases: 9. There are 14 residues in the CDR3. The V gene's germline CDR1 is PRHDT and CDR2 FYEKMQ (reference sequence). CD45RO-negative cells were positively selected for CCR7, leaving out terminally differentiated effector memory CD45RA+ cells. All donors qualified as healthy HIV-negative adults and had experienced no recent acute infections or vaccinations.

The sequence derives from a man between 18 and 35 years old in good health. Some clones in this sample may be carry-over from other donors' samples. The sequenced material came from naive CD8+ T cells from PBMCs. This chain connects TRBV13 to TRBJ2-7, with 10 bases lining up with TRBD2. CDR3 protein: CASTRGLAAFEQYF. DNA for the CDR3: TGTGCCAGCACCCGAGGACTAGCGGCCTTCGAGCAGTACTTC. The variable domain in full, with the rest retrieved from reference TRBV13 and TRBJ2-7, is AAGVIQSPRHLIKEKRETATLKCYPIPRHDTVYWYQQGPGQDPQFLISFYEKMQSDKGSIPDRFSAQQFSDYHSELNMSSLELGDSALYFCASTRGLAAFEQYFGPGTRLTVT.